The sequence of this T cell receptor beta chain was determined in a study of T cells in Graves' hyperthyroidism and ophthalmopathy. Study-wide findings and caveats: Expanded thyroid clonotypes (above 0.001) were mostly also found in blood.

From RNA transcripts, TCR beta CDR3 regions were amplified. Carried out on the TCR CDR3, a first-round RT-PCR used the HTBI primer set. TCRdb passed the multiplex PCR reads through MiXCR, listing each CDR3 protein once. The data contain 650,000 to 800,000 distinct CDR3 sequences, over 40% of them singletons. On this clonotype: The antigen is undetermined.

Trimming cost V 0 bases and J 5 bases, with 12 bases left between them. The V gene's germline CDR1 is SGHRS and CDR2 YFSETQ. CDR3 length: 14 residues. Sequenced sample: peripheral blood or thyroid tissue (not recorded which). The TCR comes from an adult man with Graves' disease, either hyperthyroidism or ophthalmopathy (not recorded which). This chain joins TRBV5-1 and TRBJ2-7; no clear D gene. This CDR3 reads CASSLVAGKNEQYF. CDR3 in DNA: TGCGCCAGCAGCTTGGTGGCTGGGAAAAACGAGCAGTACTTC.